This T cell receptor (beta chain) was identified in a study of T cells in Graves' hyperthyroidism and ophthalmopathy. This clonotype was counted ten times or more. Its target is unknown. TCR beta CDR3 sequences were amplified from RNA transcripts. In the first-round RT-PCR of the TCR CDR3, the HTBI primer set was used. TCRdb ran MiXCR on the multiplex PCR reads and lists one entry per CDR3 protein. In the table there are 550,000 to 700,000 distinct CDR3 sequences, around 45% of which are singletons. The study, taken as a whole, reports: Before onset, ophthalmopathy was predicted by the model a median about six months earlier.

The sample comprised peripheral blood or thyroid tissue (not recorded which). The sequence derives from an adult woman with Graves' disease, either hyperthyroidism or ophthalmopathy (not recorded which).

The CDR3 reads CASSFVPPSGANVLTF. The CDR3 DNA sequence: TGCGCCAGCAGCTTTGTCCCTCCCTCTGGGGCCAACGTCCTGACTTTC. V gene TRBV5-1 combines with J gene TRBJ2-6, with unresolved D. Per the germline V gene, CDR1 is SGHRS and CDR2 is YFSETQ. CDR3 size: 16 residues. Trimming stripped 2 bases from V and 0 bases from J, with 9 bases between.